This T cell receptor (beta chain) was sequenced in a study of T cells after yellow fever vaccination. This clonotype came up many times. Each CDR3 protein is one row after TCRdb ran MiXCR on the 5' RACE reads. Of some 400,000 distinct CDR3 sequences in the sample, 6% to 8% are singletons; the top ten hold approximately 16%. The clonotype comes from a man under 40 who received the YFV17D yellow fever vaccine. The specimen comprised PBMCs, sampled 5 days after the yellow fever booster vaccination.

CDR3 sequence (DNA): TGTGCCAGCAGCCAGGTGCATGGGCGCACAGATACGCAGTATTTT. This encodes CASSQVHGRTDTQYF. The rearrangement uses TRBV7-2 and TRBJ2-3; the D is unclear. V lost 5 bases to trimming and J lost 1 base, with 13 bases between them. Germline loops: CDR1 SGHTA, CDR2 FQGNSA. The CDR3 length is 15 residues.